This is a list of T cell receptor beta chains from one sample in a study of Ad26.COV2.S vaccination and SARS-CoV-2 variants. Profiling relied on immunoSEQ multiplex PCR, and the TCRdb table lists in-frame clones only, not all of them. This table has 400,000 to 450,000 clones, roughly 90% appearing once. Sequenced material: peripheral blood, taken in a trial of Ad26.COV2.S vaccine versus placebo. The origin of the receptors is a person between 18 and 65 years old who received the Ad26.COV2.S COVID-19 vaccine or a placebo. Each CDR3 is given with its conserved first and last residue. Fields, in order: CDR3 length, V gene, clone size, J gene, D gene, CDR3 DNA, CDR3 protein. The D gene is left open where the match is weak. Not every row has a clone size; where given, it reads once, few, many or a size class.

len: 12
v_gene: TRBV12-3/TRBV12-4
abundance: .
j_gene: TRBJ1-1
d_gene: TRBD1
CDR3nt: TGTGCCAGCAGTTTATGGACAGGGAATGCTTTCTTT
CDR3aa: CASSLWTGNAFF

len: 13
v_gene: TRBV11-3
abundance: .
j_gene: TRBJ2-1
d_gene: TRBD1
CDR3nt: TGTGCCAGCAGCCGGACAGGGGTTGATGAGCAGTTCTTC
CDR3aa: CASSRTGVDEQFF

len: 13
v_gene: TRBV29-1
abundance: few
j_gene: TRBJ1-2
d_gene: .
CDR3nt: TGCAGCGTTGGGGAGGGTCAGGAACCCGGCTACACCTTC
CDR3aa: CSVGEGQEPGYTF

len: 19
v_gene: TRBV7-8
abundance: .
j_gene: TRBJ2-1
d_gene: .
CDR3nt: TGTGCCAGCAGCTCCCAAAGGGATAACCACCTGCTCACGAACAATGAGCAGTTCTTC
CDR3aa: CASSSQRDNHLLTNNEQFF

len: 18
v_gene: TRBV7-9
abundance: few
j_gene: TRBJ2-2
d_gene: TRBD2
CDR3nt: TGTGCCAGCAGCTTAGTGTCTAGCGGCTACGAAGGCACCGGGGAGCTGTTTTTT
CDR3aa: CASSLVSSGYEGTGELFF

len: 17
v_gene: TRBV3-1/TRBV3-2
abundance: .
j_gene: TRBJ2-1
d_gene: TRBD2
CDR3nt: TGTGCCAGCAGCCAGACTAGCGGGAGTATACCCTACAATGAGCAGTTCTTC
CDR3aa: CASSQTSGSIPYNEQFF

len: 15
v_gene: TRBV7-2
abundance: .
j_gene: TRBJ1-3
d_gene: .
CDR3nt: TGTGCCAGCAGCTTATCCCCAGGGGCAGGAAACACCATATATTTT
CDR3aa: CASSLSPGAGNTIYF

len: 12
v_gene: TRBV7-6
abundance: .
j_gene: TRBJ2-1
d_gene: .
CDR3nt: TGTGCCAGCACCTCTAGCCTCAATGAGCAGTTCTTC
CDR3aa: CASTSSLNEQFF

len: 14
v_gene: TRBV27
abundance: .
j_gene: TRBJ2-7
d_gene: .
CDR3nt: TGTGCCAGCAGATCGACTAGTCCCTCCTACGAGCAGTACTTC
CDR3aa: CASRSTSPSYEQYF

len: 15
v_gene: TRBV5-4
abundance: .
j_gene: TRBJ2-3
d_gene: .
CDR3nt: TGTGCCAGCAGCAGGACAGGAGGGCAAAGGGATACGCAGTATTTT
CDR3aa: CASSRTGGQRDTQYF

len: 14
v_gene: TRBV27
abundance: .
j_gene: TRBJ2-7
d_gene: TRBD2
CDR3nt: TGTGCCAGCAGGAGAGCGGGAAACTCCTACGAGCAGTACTTC
CDR3aa: CASRRAGNSYEQYF

len: 14
v_gene: TRBV5-1
abundance: .
j_gene: TRBJ1-1
d_gene: .
CDR3nt: TGCGCCAGCAGCTTGGAACCGCAGAACACTGAAGCTTTCTTT
CDR3aa: CASSLEPQNTEAFF

len: 15
v_gene: TRBV5-6
abundance: .
j_gene: TRBJ2-7
d_gene: TRBD2
CDR3nt: TGTGCCAGCAGCGCTGGACTAGCGGGGAACTACGAGCAGTACTTC
CDR3aa: CASSAGLAGNYEQYF

len: 19
v_gene: TRBV29-1
abundance: .
j_gene: TRBJ2-7
d_gene: TRBD2
CDR3nt: TGCAGCGTTGTTATTAATGGACTAGCGGGAGGAGTGGGGGCTTACGAGCAGTACTTC
CDR3aa: CSVVINGLAGGVGAYEQYF

len: 17
v_gene: TRBV4-3
abundance: once
j_gene: TRBJ2-3
d_gene: .
CDR3nt: TGCGCCAGCAGCCAAGATCGGTTTCGACAGGCCGGAGATACGCAGTATTTT
CDR3aa: CASSQDRFRQAGDTQYF

len: 15
v_gene: TRBV5-6
abundance: .
j_gene: TRBJ2-3
d_gene: TRBD2
CDR3nt: TGTGCCAGCAGCTTTGCGGGAGCTGTAGGAGATACGCAGTATTTT
CDR3aa: CASSFAGAVGDTQYF

len: 13
v_gene: TRBV6-5
abundance: .
j_gene: TRBJ1-1
d_gene: .
CDR3nt: TGTGCCAGCAGTTACGTGGGAGGAACTGAAGCTTTCTTT
CDR3aa: CASSYVGGTEAFF

len: 16
v_gene: TRBV7-2
abundance: .
j_gene: TRBJ2-2
d_gene: TRBD2
CDR3nt: TGTGCCAGCAGCTTTGGCGGGAGTCGGCGTACCGGGGAGCTGTTTTTT
CDR3aa: CASSFGGSRRTGELFF

len: 15
v_gene: TRBV5-4
abundance: .
j_gene: TRBJ2-3
d_gene: .
CDR3nt: TGTGCCAGCAGCTTGGAAGCAGGGGTGCGAGATACGCAGTATTTT
CDR3aa: CASSLEAGVRDTQYF

len: 15
v_gene: TRBV27
abundance: .
j_gene: TRBJ2-5
d_gene: TRBD2
CDR3nt: TGTGCCAGCAGTTTCCTGGGACTAGCGGAAGAGACCCAGTACTTC
CDR3aa: CASSFLGLAEETQYF

len: 15
v_gene: TRBV5-6
abundance: .
j_gene: TRBJ2-7
d_gene: TRBD1
CDR3nt: TGTGCCAGCAGCGGTGGGACAGGGATTTTCTACGAGCAGTACTTC
CDR3aa: CASSGGTGIFYEQYF

len: 14
v_gene: TRBV30
abundance: .
j_gene: TRBJ2-2
d_gene: .
CDR3nt: TGTGCCTGGGAGGGACAATCGAACACCGGGGAGCTGTTTTTT
CDR3aa: CAWEGQSNTGELFF

len: 15
v_gene: TRBV3-1/TRBV3-2
abundance: .
j_gene: TRBJ2-1
d_gene: .
CDR3nt: TGTGCCAGCAGCCAAGACCCGGGAGCGGAGAATGAGCAGTTCTTC
CDR3aa: CASSQDPGAENEQFF

len: 13
v_gene: TRBV10-3
abundance: .
j_gene: TRBJ1-2
d_gene: .
CDR3nt: TGTGCCATCAGTGAGGGAGCAGACTATGGCTACACCTTC
CDR3aa: CAISEGADYGYTF

len: 14
v_gene: TRBV5-1
abundance: .
j_gene: TRBJ1-1
d_gene: TRBD1
CDR3nt: TGCGCCAGCAGCTATGGACAGGGGAACACTGAAGCTTTCTTT
CDR3aa: CASSYGQGNTEAFF

len: 14
v_gene: TRBV7-9
abundance: .
j_gene: TRBJ2-1
d_gene: .
CDR3nt: TGTGCCAGCAGCTCCTTAGCGGAGGGTAATGAGCAGTTCTTC
CDR3aa: CASSSLAEGNEQFF

len: 15
v_gene: TRBV10-3
abundance: .
j_gene: TRBJ1-4
d_gene: TRBD1
CDR3nt: TGTGCCATCAGTGAGGACAGGGCAACTAATGAAAAACTGTTTTTT
CDR3aa: CAISEDRATNEKLFF

len: 15
v_gene: TRBV7-9
abundance: few
j_gene: TRBJ2-1
d_gene: .
CDR3nt: TGTGCCAGCAGCTACGGAGGAAGCTCCTACAATGAGCAGTTCTTC
CDR3aa: CASSYGGSSYNEQFF

len: 14
v_gene: TRBV18
abundance: .
j_gene: TRBJ1-2
d_gene: TRBD1
CDR3nt: TGTGCCAGCTCACCAGGACAGGGGAACTATGGCTACACCTTC
CDR3aa: CASSPGQGNYGYTF

len: 14
v_gene: TRBV29-1
abundance: .
j_gene: TRBJ2-7
d_gene: TRBD2
CDR3nt: TGCAGCGTTCGACTAGCGGGGTTAACCTACGAGCAGTACTTC
CDR3aa: CSVRLAGLTYEQYF

len: 14
v_gene: TRBV25-1
abundance: .
j_gene: TRBJ1-1
d_gene: .
CDR3nt: TGTGCCAGCCATTCAGGTCCGGGGAACACTGAAGCTTTCTTT
CDR3aa: CASHSGPGNTEAFF

len: 14
v_gene: TRBV6-5
abundance: .
j_gene: TRBJ2-1
d_gene: TRBD2
CDR3nt: TGTGCCAGCATCCCTAGCGGGAGGGCCGATGAGCAGTTCTTC
CDR3aa: CASIPSGRADEQFF

len: 15
v_gene: TRBV7-9
abundance: .
j_gene: TRBJ2-5
d_gene: .
CDR3nt: TGTGCCAGCAGCTTAGATTTGATGCTGGGAGAGACCCAGTACTTC
CDR3aa: CASSLDLMLGETQYF

len: 14
v_gene: TRBV6-5
abundance: .
j_gene: TRBJ1-5
d_gene: .
CDR3nt: TGTGCCAGCACTCTCCGAGGGGGGGATCAGCCCCAGCATTTT
CDR3aa: CASTLRGGDQPQHF